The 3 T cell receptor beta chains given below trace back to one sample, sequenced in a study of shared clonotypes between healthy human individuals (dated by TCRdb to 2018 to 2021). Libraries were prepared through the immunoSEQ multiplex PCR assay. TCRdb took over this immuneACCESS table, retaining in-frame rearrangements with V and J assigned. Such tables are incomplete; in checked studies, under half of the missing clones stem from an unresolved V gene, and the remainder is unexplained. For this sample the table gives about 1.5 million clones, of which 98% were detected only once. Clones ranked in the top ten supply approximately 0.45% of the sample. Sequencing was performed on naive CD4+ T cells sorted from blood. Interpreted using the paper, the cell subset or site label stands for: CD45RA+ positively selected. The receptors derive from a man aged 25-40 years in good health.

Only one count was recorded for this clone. Here the CDR3 reads CASLNGGPYEQYF. In DNA, the CDR3 is TGTGCCAGCCTTAATGGGGGGCCCTACGAGCAGTACTTC. The chain uses TRBV2 and TRBJ2-7; perhaps D is TRBD1 or TRBD2 (6 bases each). This CDR3 has 13 amino acids. Germline values: CDR1 SNHLY, CDR2 FYNNEI. V lost 8 bases and J 2 bases, leaving 13 bases between the germline ends.

CDR3 loop: CASSVPPPGTGGANWYF. The CDR3 DNA reads TGTGCCAGCAGTGTACCTCCCCCCGGGACAGGGGGCGCGAATTGGTACTTC. This chain joins TRBV2 and TRBJ2-5, with 12 bases fitting TRBD1. Germline CDR1 and CDR2: SNHLY and FYNNEI. This CDR3 is built from 17 residues. Trimming at V came to 4 bases and at J to 13 bases, leaving 19 bases not matched to a gene.

The CDR3 is CATGTSGIGRDTDTQYF. The CDR3 DNA reads as TGTGCCACCGGGACTAGCGGGATAGGTAGGGACACAGATACGCAGTATTTT. The chain carries TRBV10-3 and TRBJ2-3, with 13 bases that match TRBD2. The CDR3 length is 17 residues. V lost 10 bases, J lost 2 bases, and 12 bases stayed unmatched. Germline-derived CDR1 and CDR2 are ENHRY and SYGVKD.